The next 4 T cell receptor beta chains were all read from a single sample in a study of response to subunit inactivated influenza vaccine. TCRdb re-called the RT-PCR reads through MiXCR, storing one row per CDR3 protein. The sample comprises under 550,000 distinct CDR3 sequences, 7.2% of which are singletons, and 13% rests with the top ten. The sequencing used PBMCs from blood, collected around 25 months after vaccination. These receptors were collected from a man aged 50-75 years who received an inactivated influenza vaccine.

A few counts support this clonotype. V is TRBV7-7 and J is TRBJ2-3; D not certain. Germline values: CDR1 SSHAT, CDR2 FNYEAQ (reference sequence). Deletions cut 1 base from V and 9 bases from J, with 14 bases between. The CDR3 is 14 amino acids. CDR3 sequence reads: CASSLELSSPTQYF. The CDR3 nucleotides read TGTGCCAGCAGCTTAGAGTTGTCTTCCCCAACGCAGTATTTT.

This clonotype was counted ten times or more. The chain has TRBV5-1 and TRBJ2-2, with 9 bases identical to TRBD1. The CDR3 is 16 residues long. Unmatched junction bases numbered 5, after V lost 4 bases and J lost 1 base. Germline V gives CDR1 SGHRS, CDR2 YFSETQ. This CDR3 reads CASSPGTGLNTGELFF. The CDR3 coding sequence is TGCGCCAGCAGCCCAGGGACAGGGCTGAACACCGGGGAGCTGTTTTTT.

This clonotype appeared a few times. The chain is built from TRBV5-1 and TRBJ2-3; 15 nucleotides agree with TRBD2. The CDR3 has 18 amino acids. CDR1 and CDR2 (germline): SGHRS, YFSETQ. The V gene end was trimmed by 0 bases and the J gene end by 6 bases; junction bases not matched to a gene: 8. As DNA, the CDR3 is TGCGCCAGCAGCTTGGCTTGGACTAGCGGGGGGGCGTTGGATACGCAGTATTTT. This translates into CASSLAWTSGGALDTQYF.

This CDR3 is CASSQKTGRYSPLHF. The CDR3 DNA reads as TGCGCCAGCAGCCAAAAGACAGGGAGGTATTCACCCCTCCACTTT. This chain uses TRBV4-3 with TRBJ1-6, with 7 bases matching TRBD1. The CDR3 has 15 amino acids. The germline V gene has CDR1 LGHNA and CDR2 YSLEER. V was clipped by 2 bases and J by 8 bases; unmatched bases: 6.